These 5 T cell receptor beta chains share one sample of origin, sequenced in a study of beta chain features in type 1 diabetes (dated by TCRdb to the late 2010s). The study at large found these results: A moderate but significant shortening of TCRB CDR3 length was observed in type 1 diabetes patients in all four CD4+ subsets.

Libraries came from the immunoSEQ multiplex PCR assay. All of the isolated RNA was reverse transcribed with the High Capacity cDNA Reverse Transcription Kit, so expressed TCRB transcripts were sequenced. As stored in TCRdb, this immuneACCESS dataset retains in-frame rearrangements with V and J assigned. A fraction of the clones does not appear; measured against another copy, unresolved V genes explain less than half of the discrepancy, and the remainder lacks a known reason. Recorded for this sample are about 660,000 clones; over 12% of them occurred a single time. 0.035% to 0.045% of the sample lies in the top ten. The antigens of these receptors remain unknown. What was sequenced was naive CD4+ T cells from blood. The cell subset or site label on this specimen signifies: true naive CD4+ T cells. The receptors were sampled from a man younger than 35 with type 1 diabetes.

This clone was picked up a small number of times. The chain joins TRBV30 to TRBJ2-2; the D gene is possibly TRBD1 (6 bases). The CDR3 is made up of 14 amino acids. V lost 2 bases and J 0 bases, leaving 7 bases between the germline ends. Germline V lookup: CDR1 GTSNPN, CDR2 SVGIG (reference sequence). CDR3 amino acids: CAWSRQANTGELFF. The CDR3 nucleotides are TGTGCCTGGAGTCGACAGGCGAACACCGGGGAGCTGTTTTTT. The variable domain in full, completed from reference TRBV30 and TRBJ2-2, reads SQTIHQWPATLVQPVGSPLSLECTVEGTSNPNLYWYRQAAGRGLQLLFYSVGIGQISSEVPQNLSASRPQDRQFILSSKKLLLSDSGFYLCAWSRQANTGELFFGEGSRLTVL.

This clone was counted a few times. This sequence joins TRBV30 and TRBJ1-5; D gene ambiguous. The CDR3 contains 16 residues. The germline V gene encodes CDR1 GTSNPN and CDR2 SVGIG (reference sequence). V was pared by 0 bases and J by 7 bases, with 19 bases between. This CDR3 is CAWSVNMAAVRQPQHF. In DNA form, the CDR3 reads TGTGCCTGGAGTGTAAACATGGCGGCGGTGAGGCAGCCCCAGCATTTT.

The sample holds a few counts of this clone. This sequence joins TRBV30 and TRBJ2-5; 10 nucleotides align to TRBD2. The CDR3 totals 15 residues. With 4 bases clipped from V and 5 bases from J, the junction kept 10 bases outside the gene matches. Germline-derived CDR1 and CDR2 are GTSNPN and SVGIG (reference sequence). For the CDR3, the DNA is TGTGCCTGGACACGGGCTAGCGGGAGCAGTGAGACCCAGTACTTC. Translated: CAWTRASGSSETQYF.

In this sample, this clone turned up a few times. V is TRBV7-2 and J is TRBJ1-3; weak D call: TRBD1 (6 bases). CDR3 length: 15 amino acids. From germline, CDR1 is SGHTA and CDR2 FQGNSA. Trimming stripped 5 bases from V and 9 bases from J, with 20 bases between. The CDR3 region is CASSARDTLTSTIYF. CDR3 DNA: TGTGCCAGCAGCGCCCGGGACACGCTAACCAGCACCATATATTTT.

As concerns this clone: This sample includes further DNA sequences coding for the same CDR3. This chain links TRBV18 with TRBJ2-7; D uncertain. CDR1 is KGHSH and CDR2 is LQKENI in the germline V gene. The CDR3 totals 12 residues. Trimming removed 2 bases from V and 0 bases from J, with 2 bases in between. The CDR3 nucleotides are TGTGCCAGCTCACCAGGCTCCTACGAGCAGTACTTC. Its translation is CASSPGSYEQYF.